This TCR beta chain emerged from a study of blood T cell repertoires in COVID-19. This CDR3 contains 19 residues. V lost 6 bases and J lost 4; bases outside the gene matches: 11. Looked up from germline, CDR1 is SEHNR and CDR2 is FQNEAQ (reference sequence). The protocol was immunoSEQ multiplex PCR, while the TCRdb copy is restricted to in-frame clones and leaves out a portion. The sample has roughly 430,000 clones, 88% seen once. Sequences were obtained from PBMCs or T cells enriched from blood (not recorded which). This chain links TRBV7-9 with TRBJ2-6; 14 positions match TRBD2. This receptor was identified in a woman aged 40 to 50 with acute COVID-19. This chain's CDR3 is CASRPPGLAGAGGANVLTF. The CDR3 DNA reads TGTGCCAGCAGACCCCCGGGACTAGCGGGGGCGGGAGGGGCCAACGTCCTGACTTTC.